Described below is a single T cell receptor beta chain sequence and its context. This clonotype was counted many times. Its recognized antigen is unknown. No clone much larger than this one lies a single base away; base qualities are absent. Every donor in the study was a healthy Caucasian. Miltenyi CD45RO+ enrichment and human naive T-cell isolation kits were used to isolate memory (CD45RO+) and naive T cells from PBMC. The sample is drawn from a study of identical twins (dated by TCRdb to the mid-2010s). General notes on the study: TCR alpha and beta repertoires from monozygotic twins, unrelated adults of various ages and cord blood were deep-sequenced to test whether fetal clonotypes persist. Replicate twin experiments were performed at different times using different library preparation protocols to rule out contamination. The full study reports these points: Conclusions relied on cross-sectional statistical analysis, since the same donors could not be followed over many years. The excess sharing between twins in beta out-of-frame sequences was weaker because fewer shared sequences reduced the signal-to-noise ratio. Out-of-frame TCR alpha sharing in monozygotic twins was systematically underestimated by recombination models, whereas sharing between unrelated individuals was in agreement with the recombination models. Abundant cord blood beta clonotypes had fewer insertions, young adult naive repertoires showed a similar but weaker trend, and memory repertoires showed no such trend. Compared with coincidental sharing between unrelated individuals, an excess of low generation-probability sequences was observed among out-of-frame TCR alpha sequences shared between twins. Zero-insertion analyses could be partly confounded by invariant T cells such as MAIT and iNKT, although diverse VJ usage argued against such confounding for most clonotypes.

V loses 6 bases, J loses 4 bases, and the germline ends lie 9 bases apart. The CDR3 holds 12 amino acids from the cysteine to the phenylalanine. The kept DNA is CDR3 alone, 36 bases in frame from the first base. CDR1 SEHNR and CDR2 FQNEAQ were looked up in the germline V gene (reference sequence). Library preparation employed 5' RACE. The instrument was an Illumina HiSeq 2000. Template switching introduced a universal primer binding site; the final cDNA contained a unique molecular identifier, enabling accurate counting of TCR cDNA molecules. Specific primers in the conserved constant-segment region were used to synthesize first-strand cDNA for the TCR alpha and beta chains. To control for contamination, every cDNA library carried two barcodes: a SMART-Mk sample barcode plus Illumina barcodes. TruSeq adapter sequences and Illumina sample barcodes were added in two successive PCR steps. The Illumina HiSeq platform was used with custom primers to sequence TCR alpha and beta cDNA libraries. Processing in the source paper ran as follows. MiGEC was used to process raw reads and extract unique molecular identifiers, and MiXCR was used to find CDR3 positions. Recombination models were inferred per individual with the repgenHMM and IGoR tools using an EM algorithm. Shared clonotype analysis was performed with the tcR package in R, normalizing sharing by the product of cloneset sizes. To study raw recombination free of thymic and clonal selection effects, out-of-frame nonproductive sequences were analyzed. TCRdb itself trimmed the public reads at Q25 with fastp, ran MiXCR and retained productive beta chains. Rows with one shared CDR3 protein collapse into an entry with the most common genes and DNA. None of the V and J calls come from the authors' own analysis; TCRdb made them. For this sample there are 200,000 to 250,000 distinct CDR3 sequences; roughly 10% appear just once. The top ten clones comprise about a tenth of the sample.

Sample: memory T cells sorted from blood. Read against the paper, the sample's cell subset or site label means: CD45RO+ enriched T cells. Recombination linked TRBV7-9 to TRBJ2-5; matching of 5 bases hints at TRBD2 as the D gene. The receptor was isolated from a man in his fifties or sixties in good health. The sequenced DNA: TGTGCCAGCAGACTCGAGGGAGAGACCCAGTACTTC. Its protein is CASRLEGETQYF. Joined to the reference TRBV7-9 and TRBJ2-5 proteins, this CDR3 gives the full variable domain: DTGVSQNPRHKITKRGQNVTFRCDPISEHNRLYWYRQTLGQGPEFLTYFQNEAQLEKSRLLSDRFSAERPKGSFSTLEIQRTEQGDSAMYLCASRLEGETQYFGPGTRLLVL.